Sequencing of this T cell receptor (beta chain) was carried out in a study of shared clonotypes between healthy human individuals. Study-level information: Each donor had three CD4 naive, three CD4 memory, two CD8 naive and one CD8 memory plate. Study findings and constraints: Clonotype sharing among donors likely depends on sequencing depth. Some clonotypes were shared by all four sorted-subset donors, while others were not shared. The non-shared ones had lower generation probabilities than the shared ones. The rarefaction results pointed to incomplete sorted-subset sequencing despite large depth.

Produced via immunoSEQ multiplex PCR; TCRdb's table is partial and in-frame only. Of about 980,000 clones in the sample, 76% are singletons; the top ten hold roughly 1.5%. This clone was seen only a few times. No antigen is known for it. Germline V gene sequence: CDR1 SNHLY, CDR2 FYNNEI. This CDR3 comprises 19 residues. V lost 3 bases, J lost 4 bases, and 12 bases stayed unmatched. The receptor comes from a man aged 18 to 30 in good health. The V call is TRBV2, the J call TRBJ2-2; 12 bases are a match to TRBD2. Material: memory CD4+ T cells sorted from blood. As for subset: CD45RA-negative fraction. In nucleotides, the CDR3 is TGTGCCAGCAGTGATCAGGGGGCACTAGCGGGAGGTTTCACCGGGGAGCTGTTTTTT. The encoded protein is CASSDQGALAGGFTGELFF.